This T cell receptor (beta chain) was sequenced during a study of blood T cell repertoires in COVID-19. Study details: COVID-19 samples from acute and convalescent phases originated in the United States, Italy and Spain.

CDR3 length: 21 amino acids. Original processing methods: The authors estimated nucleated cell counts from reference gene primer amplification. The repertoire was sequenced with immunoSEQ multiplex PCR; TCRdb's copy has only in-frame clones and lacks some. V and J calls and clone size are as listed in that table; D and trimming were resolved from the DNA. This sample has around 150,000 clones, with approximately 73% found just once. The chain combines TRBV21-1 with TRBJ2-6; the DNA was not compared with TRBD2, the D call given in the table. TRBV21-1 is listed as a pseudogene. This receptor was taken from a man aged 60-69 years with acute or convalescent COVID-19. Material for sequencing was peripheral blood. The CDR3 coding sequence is TGTGCCAGCAGCCCCCTGGGACAGCCGGGACTAGCGGGCCCATTGGCCAACGTCCTGACTTTC. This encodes CASSPLGQPGLAGPLANVLTF.